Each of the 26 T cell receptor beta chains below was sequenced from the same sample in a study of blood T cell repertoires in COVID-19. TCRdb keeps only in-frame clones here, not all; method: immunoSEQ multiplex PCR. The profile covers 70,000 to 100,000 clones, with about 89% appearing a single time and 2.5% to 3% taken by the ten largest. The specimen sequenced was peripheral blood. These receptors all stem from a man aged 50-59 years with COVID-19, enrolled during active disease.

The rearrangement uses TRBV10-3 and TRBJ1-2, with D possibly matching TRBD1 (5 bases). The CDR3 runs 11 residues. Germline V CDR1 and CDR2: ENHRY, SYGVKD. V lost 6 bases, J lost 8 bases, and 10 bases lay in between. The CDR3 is CAISQGGGYTF. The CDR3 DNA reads TGTGCCATCAGCCAGGGTGGCGGCTACACCTTC.

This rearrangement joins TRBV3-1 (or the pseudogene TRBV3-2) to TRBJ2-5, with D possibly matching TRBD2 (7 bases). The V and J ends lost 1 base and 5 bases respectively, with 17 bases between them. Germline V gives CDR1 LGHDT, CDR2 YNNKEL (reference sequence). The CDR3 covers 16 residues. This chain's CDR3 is CASSQVRSGGQETQYF. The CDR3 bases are TGTGCCAGCAGCCAAGTCCGTTCGGGGGGCCAGGAGACCCAGTACTTC.

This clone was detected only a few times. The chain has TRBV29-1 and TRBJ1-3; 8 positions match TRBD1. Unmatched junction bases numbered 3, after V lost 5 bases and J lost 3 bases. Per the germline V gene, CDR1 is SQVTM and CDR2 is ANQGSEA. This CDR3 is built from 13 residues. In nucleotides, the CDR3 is TGCAGCGTTAAGGACAGGGTTGGAAACACCATATATTTT. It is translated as CSVKDRVGNTIYF.

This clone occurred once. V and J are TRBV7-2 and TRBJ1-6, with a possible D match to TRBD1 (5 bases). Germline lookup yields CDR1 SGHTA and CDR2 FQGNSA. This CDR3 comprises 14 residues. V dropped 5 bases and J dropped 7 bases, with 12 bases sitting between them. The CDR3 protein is CASSRGTLNSPLHF. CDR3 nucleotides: TGTGCCAGCAGCCGCGGGACGCTAAATTCACCCCTCCACTTT.

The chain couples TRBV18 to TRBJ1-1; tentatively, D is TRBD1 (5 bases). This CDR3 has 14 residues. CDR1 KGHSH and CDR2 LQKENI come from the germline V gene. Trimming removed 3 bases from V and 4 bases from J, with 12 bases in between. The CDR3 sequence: CASSPSTVPTEAFF. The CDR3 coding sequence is TGTGCCAGCTCACCCTCGACAGTGCCCACTGAAGCTTTCTTT. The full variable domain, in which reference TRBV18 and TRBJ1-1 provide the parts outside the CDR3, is NAGVMQNPRHLVRRRGQEARLRCSPMKGHSHVYWYRQLPEEGLKFMVYLQKENIIDESGMPKERFSAEFPKEGPSILRIQQVVRGDSAAYFCASSPSTVPTEAFFGQGTRLTVV.

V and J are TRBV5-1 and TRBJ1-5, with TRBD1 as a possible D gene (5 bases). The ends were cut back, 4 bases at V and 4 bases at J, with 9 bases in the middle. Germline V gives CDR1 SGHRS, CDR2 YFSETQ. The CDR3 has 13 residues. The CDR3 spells CASSEDKNQPQHF. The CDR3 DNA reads TGCGCCAGCAGCGAGGACAAGAATCAGCCCCAGCATTTT. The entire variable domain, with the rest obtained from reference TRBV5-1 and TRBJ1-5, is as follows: KAGVTQTPRYLIKTRGQQVTLSCSPISGHRSVSWYQQTPGQGLQFLFEYFSETQRNKGNFPGRFSGRQFSNSRSEMNVSTLELGDSALYLCASSEDKNQPQHFGDGTRLSIL.

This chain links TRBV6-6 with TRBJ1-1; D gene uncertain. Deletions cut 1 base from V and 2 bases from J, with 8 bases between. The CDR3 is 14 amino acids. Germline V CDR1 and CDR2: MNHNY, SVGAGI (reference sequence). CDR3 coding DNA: TGTGCCAGCAGTTACTTGCCGGGAAACACTGAAGCTTTCTTT. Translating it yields CASSYLPGNTEAFF.

In DNA form, the CDR3 reads TGTGCCAGCGAAGACAGGGGCGGCTACGAGCAGTACTTC. It specifies CASEDRGGYEQYF. The J gene is TRBJ2-7, the V gene TRBV2; 8 bases align to TRBD1. Germline trimming cut 8 bases from V and 3 bases from J; bases unmatched to any gene: 6. Germline values: CDR1 SNHLY, CDR2 FYNNEI. The CDR3 covers 13 residues.

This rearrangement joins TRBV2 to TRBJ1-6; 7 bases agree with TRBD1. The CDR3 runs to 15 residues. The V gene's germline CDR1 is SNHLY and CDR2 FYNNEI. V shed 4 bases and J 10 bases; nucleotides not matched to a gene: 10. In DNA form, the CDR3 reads TGTGCCAGCAGTGGGGACAGCAAGGGGGGATCACCCCTCCACTTT. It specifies CASSGDSKGGSPLHF.

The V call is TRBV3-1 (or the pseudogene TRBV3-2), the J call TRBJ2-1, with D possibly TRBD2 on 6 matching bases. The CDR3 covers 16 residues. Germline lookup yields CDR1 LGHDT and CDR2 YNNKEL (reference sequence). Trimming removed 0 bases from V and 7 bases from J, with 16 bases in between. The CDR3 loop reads CASSQEGSRGRNEQFF. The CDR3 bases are TGTGCCAGCAGCCAAGAAGGTTCCCGTGGGAGGAATGAGCAGTTCTTC.

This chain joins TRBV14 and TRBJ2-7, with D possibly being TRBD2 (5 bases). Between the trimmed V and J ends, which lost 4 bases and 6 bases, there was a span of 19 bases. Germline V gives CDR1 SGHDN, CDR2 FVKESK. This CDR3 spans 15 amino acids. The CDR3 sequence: CASSLGTRIEGEQYF. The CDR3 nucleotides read TGTGCCAGCAGCCTTGGCACACGGATAGAGGGCGAGCAGTACTTC.

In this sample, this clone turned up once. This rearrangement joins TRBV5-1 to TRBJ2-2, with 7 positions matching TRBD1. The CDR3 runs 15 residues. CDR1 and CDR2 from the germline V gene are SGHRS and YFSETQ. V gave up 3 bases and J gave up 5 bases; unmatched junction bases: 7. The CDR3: CASSSRQGGTGELFF. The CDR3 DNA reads TGCGCCAGCAGCTCGAGACAGGGTGGGACCGGGGAGCTGTTTTTT.

The CDR3 coding sequence is TGCGCCAGCAGCCAGTCGGGAGGTAGGACCGGGGAGCTGTTTTTT. This encodes CASSQSGGRTGELFF. The gene calls are TRBV4-3 and TRBJ2-2; 7 bases align to TRBD2. The length of the CDR3 is 15 residues. The V gene end was trimmed by 3 bases and the J gene end by 5 bases; junction bases not matched to a gene: 6. Germline loops: CDR1 LGHNA, CDR2 YSLEER.

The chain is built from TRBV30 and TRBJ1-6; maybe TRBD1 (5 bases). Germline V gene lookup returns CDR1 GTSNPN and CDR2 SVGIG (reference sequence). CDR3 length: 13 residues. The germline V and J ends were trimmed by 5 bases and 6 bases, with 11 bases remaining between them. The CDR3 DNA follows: TGTGCCTGGGGTTTTAGGGGTAATTCACCCCTCCACTTT. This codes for CAWGFRGNSPLHF. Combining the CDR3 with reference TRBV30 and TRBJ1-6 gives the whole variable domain SQTIHQWPATLVQPVGSPLSLECTVEGTSNPNLYWYRQAAGRGLQLLFYSVGIGQISSEVPQNLSASRPQDRQFILSSKKLLLSDSGFYLCAWGFRGNSPLHFGNGTRLTVT.

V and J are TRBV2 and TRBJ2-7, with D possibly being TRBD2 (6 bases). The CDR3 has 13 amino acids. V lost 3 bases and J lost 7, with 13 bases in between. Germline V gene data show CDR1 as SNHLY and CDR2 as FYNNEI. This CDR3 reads CASSEAVRGEQYF. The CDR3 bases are TGTGCCAGCAGTGAGGCCGTTCGGGGGGAGCAGTACTTC.

This CDR3 is CASSGLAGGHEQYF. The CDR3 coding sequence is TGCGCCAGCAGTGGCCTAGCGGGGGGCCACGAGCAGTACTTC. The chain employs TRBV10-1 and TRBJ2-7, with 11 nucleotides matching TRBD2. J lost 5 bases, V lost 4 bases, and 4 bases had no gene match. CDR3 length equals 14 residues. Germline lookup yields CDR1 WNHNN and CDR2 SYGVQD (reference sequence).

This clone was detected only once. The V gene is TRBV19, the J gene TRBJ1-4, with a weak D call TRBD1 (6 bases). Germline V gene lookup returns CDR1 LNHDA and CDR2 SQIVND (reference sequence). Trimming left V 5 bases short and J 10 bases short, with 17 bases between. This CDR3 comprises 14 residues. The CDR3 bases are TGTGCCAGTAGTCGACAGGAGCAACGGGGAAAACTGTTTTTT. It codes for CASSRQEQRGKLFF.

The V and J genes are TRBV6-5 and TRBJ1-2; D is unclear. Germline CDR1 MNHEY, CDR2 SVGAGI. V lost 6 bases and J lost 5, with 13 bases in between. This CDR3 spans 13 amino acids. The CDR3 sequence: CASRGSLSYGYTF. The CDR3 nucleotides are TGTGCCAGCAGGGGCAGCCTCAGTTATGGCTACACCTTC.

CDR3 coding DNA: TGCAGCGTTGAAGCTGCAGGAATAACAGATACGCAGTATTTT. It is translated as CSVEAAGITDTQYF. This chain links TRBV29-1 with TRBJ2-3; D ambiguous. The CDR3 is made up of 14 amino acids. The V end was cut by 1 base, the J end by 3 bases, with 11 bases between. CDR1 SQVTM and CDR2 ANQGSEA come from the germline V gene.

CDR3 region: CASSEITGGQPQHF. As DNA, the CDR3 is TGTGCCAGCAGTGAAATTACAGGGGGGCAGCCCCAGCATTTT. This chain connects TRBV2 to TRBJ1-5; TRBD1 aligns across 8 bases. Germline CDR1 is SNHLY and CDR2 is FYNNEI. The CDR3 is made up of 14 amino acids. Germline trimming cut 2 bases from V and 7 bases from J; bases unmatched to any gene: 4.

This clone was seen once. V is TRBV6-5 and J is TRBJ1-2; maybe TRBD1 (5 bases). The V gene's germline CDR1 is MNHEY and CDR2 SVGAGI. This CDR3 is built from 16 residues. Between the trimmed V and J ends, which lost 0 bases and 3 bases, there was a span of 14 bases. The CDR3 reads CASSYSSQGMYYGYTF. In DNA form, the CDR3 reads TGTGCCAGCAGTTACTCGTCCCAGGGAATGTACTATGGCTACACCTTC.

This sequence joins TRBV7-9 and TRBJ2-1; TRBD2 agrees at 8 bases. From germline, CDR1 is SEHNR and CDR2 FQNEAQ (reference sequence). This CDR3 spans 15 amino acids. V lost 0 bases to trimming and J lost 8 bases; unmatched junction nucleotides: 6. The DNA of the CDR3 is TGTGCCAGCAGCTTAGCTCCGGGACTAGGCGATGAGCAGTTCTTC. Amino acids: CASSLAPGLGDEQFF.

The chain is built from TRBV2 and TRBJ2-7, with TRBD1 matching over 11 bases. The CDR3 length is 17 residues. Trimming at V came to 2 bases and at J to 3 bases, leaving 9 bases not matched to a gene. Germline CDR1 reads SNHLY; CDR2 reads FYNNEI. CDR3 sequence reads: CASSERGMDRGLYEQYF. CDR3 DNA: TGTGCCAGCAGTGAACGAGGCATGGACAGGGGGCTCTACGAGCAGTACTTC.

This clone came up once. The CDR3 region has the DNA TGTGCCAGTAGTAGGCTTGACAGGGGAACTAGCAATCAGCCCCAGCATTTT. It is translated as CASSRLDRGTSNQPQHF. The chain combines TRBV19 with TRBJ1-5, with TRBD1 matching over 8 bases. Trimming removed 4 bases from V and 0 bases from J; junction bases left unmatched: 8. The CDR3 runs to 17 residues. From germline, CDR1 is LNHDA and CDR2 SQIVND (reference sequence).

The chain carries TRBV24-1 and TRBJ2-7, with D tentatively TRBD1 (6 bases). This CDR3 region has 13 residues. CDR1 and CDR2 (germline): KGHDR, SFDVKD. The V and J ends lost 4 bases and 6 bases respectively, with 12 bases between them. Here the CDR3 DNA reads TGTGCCACCAGTGAACCCCAGGGGAGCGAGCAGTACTTC. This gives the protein CATSEPQGSEQYF.

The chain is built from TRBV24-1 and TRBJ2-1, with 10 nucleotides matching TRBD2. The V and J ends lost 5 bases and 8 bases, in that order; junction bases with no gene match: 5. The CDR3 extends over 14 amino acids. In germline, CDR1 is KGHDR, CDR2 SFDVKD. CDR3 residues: CATSGSGGAYEQFF. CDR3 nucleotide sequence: TGTGCCACCAGTGGGAGCGGGGGGGCCTATGAGCAGTTCTTC.